The T cell receptor (beta chain) under discussion was sequenced for a study of cytomegalovirus exposure and HLA in healthy donors. The donors were members of the validation cohort comprising about 120 subjects, separate from the roughly 670-subject first cohort. V was cut by 2 bases and J by 4 bases, with 18 bases left in between. This CDR3 has 17 residues. CDR1 is SNHLY and CDR2 is FYNNEI in the germline V gene. General observations from the study: In vitro testing confirmed a few CMV-associated chains as specific for CMV antigens.

With regard to this clone: The antigen is undetermined.

Produced via immunoSEQ multiplex PCR; TCRdb's table is partial and in-frame only. Of 190,000 or so clones in the sample, roughly 84% are singletons; the top ten hold under 3.5%. This TCR was recovered from a young woman in good health and CMV-seropositive. This chain connects TRBV2 to TRBJ2-1; D possibly corresponds to TRBD2 (7 bases). The specimen sequenced was PBMCs. CDR3: CASSERRAGATYNEQFF. Here the CDR3 DNA reads TGTGCCAGCAGTGAAAGGCGGGCGGGGGCTACTTACAATGAGCAGTTCTTC. The whole variable domain, filled in from reference TRBV2 and TRBJ2-1, reads EPEVTQTPSHQVTQMGQEVILRCVPISNHLYFYWYRQILGQKVEFLVSFYNNEISEKSEIFDDQFSVERPDGSNFTLKIRSTKLEDSAMYFCASSERRAGATYNEQFFGPGTRLTVL.